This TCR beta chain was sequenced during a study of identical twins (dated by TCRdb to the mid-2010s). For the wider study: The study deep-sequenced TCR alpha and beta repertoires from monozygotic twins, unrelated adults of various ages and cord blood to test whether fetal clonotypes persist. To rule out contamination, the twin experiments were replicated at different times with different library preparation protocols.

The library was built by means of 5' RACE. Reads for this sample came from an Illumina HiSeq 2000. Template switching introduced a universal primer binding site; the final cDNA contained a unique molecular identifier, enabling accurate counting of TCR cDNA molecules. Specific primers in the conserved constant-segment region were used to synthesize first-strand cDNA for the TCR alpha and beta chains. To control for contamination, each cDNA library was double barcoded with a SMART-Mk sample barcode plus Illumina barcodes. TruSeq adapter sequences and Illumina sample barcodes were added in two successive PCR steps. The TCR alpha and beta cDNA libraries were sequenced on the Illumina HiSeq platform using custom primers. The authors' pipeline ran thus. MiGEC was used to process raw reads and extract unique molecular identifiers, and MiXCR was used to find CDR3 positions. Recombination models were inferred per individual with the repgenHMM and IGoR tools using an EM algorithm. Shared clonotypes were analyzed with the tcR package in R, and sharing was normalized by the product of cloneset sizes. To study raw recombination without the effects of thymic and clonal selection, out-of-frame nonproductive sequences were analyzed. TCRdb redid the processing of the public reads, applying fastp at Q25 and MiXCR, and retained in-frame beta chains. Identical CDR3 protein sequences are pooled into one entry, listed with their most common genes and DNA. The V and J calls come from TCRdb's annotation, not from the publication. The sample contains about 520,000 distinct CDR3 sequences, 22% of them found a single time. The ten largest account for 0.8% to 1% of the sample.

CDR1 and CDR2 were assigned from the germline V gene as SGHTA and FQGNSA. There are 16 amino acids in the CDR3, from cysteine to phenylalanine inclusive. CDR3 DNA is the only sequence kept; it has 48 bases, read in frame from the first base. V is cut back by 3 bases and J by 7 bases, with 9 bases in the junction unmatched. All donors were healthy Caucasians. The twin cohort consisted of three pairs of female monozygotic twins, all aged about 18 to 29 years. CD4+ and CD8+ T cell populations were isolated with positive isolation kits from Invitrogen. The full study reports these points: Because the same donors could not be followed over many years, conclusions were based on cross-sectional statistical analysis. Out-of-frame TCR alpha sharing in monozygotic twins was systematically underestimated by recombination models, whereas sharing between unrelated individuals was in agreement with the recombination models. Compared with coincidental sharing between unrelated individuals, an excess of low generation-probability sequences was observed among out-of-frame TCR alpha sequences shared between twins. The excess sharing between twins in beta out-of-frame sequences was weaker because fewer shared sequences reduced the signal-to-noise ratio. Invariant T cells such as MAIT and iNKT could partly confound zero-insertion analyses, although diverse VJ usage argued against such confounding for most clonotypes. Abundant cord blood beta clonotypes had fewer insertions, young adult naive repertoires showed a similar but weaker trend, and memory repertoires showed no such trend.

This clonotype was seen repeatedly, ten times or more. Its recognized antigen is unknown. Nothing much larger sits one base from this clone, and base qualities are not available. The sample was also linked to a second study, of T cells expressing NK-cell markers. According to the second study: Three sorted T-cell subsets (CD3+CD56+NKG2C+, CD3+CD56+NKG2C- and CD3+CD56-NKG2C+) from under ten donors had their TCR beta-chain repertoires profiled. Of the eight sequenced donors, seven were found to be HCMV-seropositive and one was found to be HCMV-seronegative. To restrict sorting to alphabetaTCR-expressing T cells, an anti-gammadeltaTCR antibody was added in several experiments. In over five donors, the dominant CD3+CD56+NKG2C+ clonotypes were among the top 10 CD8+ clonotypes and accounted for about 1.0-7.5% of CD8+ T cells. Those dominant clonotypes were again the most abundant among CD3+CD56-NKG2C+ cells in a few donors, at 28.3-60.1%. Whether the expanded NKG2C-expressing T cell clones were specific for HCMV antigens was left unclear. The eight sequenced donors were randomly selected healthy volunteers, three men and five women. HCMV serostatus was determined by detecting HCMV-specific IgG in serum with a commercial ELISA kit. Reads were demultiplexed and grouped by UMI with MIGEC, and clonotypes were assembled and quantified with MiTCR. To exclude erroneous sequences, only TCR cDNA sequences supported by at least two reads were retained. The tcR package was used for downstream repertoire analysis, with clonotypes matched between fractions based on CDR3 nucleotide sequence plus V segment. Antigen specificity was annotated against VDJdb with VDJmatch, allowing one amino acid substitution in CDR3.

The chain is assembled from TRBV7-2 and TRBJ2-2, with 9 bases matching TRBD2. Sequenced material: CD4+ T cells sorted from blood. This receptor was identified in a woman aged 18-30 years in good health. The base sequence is TGTGCCAGCAGCTTTAGCCTAGCGGGATCGGGCGGGGAGCTGTTTTTT. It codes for CASSFSLAGSGGELFF.